The 31 T cell receptor beta chains presented below share a single source sample, sequenced in a study of beta chain features in type 1 diabetes. Regarding the study as a whole: Among patients with Type 1 diabetes, TCRB CDR3s were moderately but significantly shorter in every one of the four CD4+ subsets.

What was sequenced were expressed TCRB transcripts, since all of the isolated RNA had been reverse transcribed. Assay: immunoSEQ multiplex PCR; the TCRdb copy retains only in-frame clones and omits some. The sample carries some 200,000 clones, around 15% recorded once. No antigen is known for these receptors. Sequenced input: naive CD4+ T cells from blood. The source of these receptors is a man aged 30-40 years with type 1 diabetes.

The chain is built from TRBV29-1 and TRBJ2-3, with 9 bases matching TRBD1. The CDR3 totals 13 residues. Germline V gives CDR1 SQVTM, CDR2 ANQGSEA. The J segment lost 4 bases and the V segment lost 7 bases, leaving 6 bases of the junction unmatched. CDR3: CSAPGQGSDTQYF. In nucleotides, the CDR3 is TGCAGCGCCCCGGGACAGGGTTCAGATACGCAGTATTTT.

This clone showed up just a few times. V is TRBV13 and J is TRBJ2-1, with D unclear. Trimming cost V 4 bases and J 0 bases, with 13 bases left between them. This CDR3 is built from 16 residues. Germline values: CDR1 PRHDT, CDR2 FYEKMQ (reference sequence). CDR3 sequence reads: CASSSQRPSSYNEQFF. Here the CDR3 DNA reads TGTGCCAGCAGCTCTCAGCGCCCTAGCTCCTACAATGAGCAGTTCTTC. Together with reference TRBV13 and TRBJ2-1, the CDR3 gives the full variable domain: AAGVIQSPRHLIKEKRETATLKCYPIPRHDTVYWYQQGPGQDPQFLISFYEKMQSDKGSIPDRFSAQQFSDYHSELNMSSLELGDSALYFCASSSQRPSSYNEQFFGPGTRLTVL.

This clone has a handful of counts. The rearrangement uses TRBV4-1 and TRBJ2-1; possibly TRBD1 for D (6 bases). Germline V gene data show CDR1 as MGHRA and CDR2 as YSYEKL. Trimming cost V 4 bases and J 4 bases, with 8 bases left between them. This CDR3 is built from 13 residues. This chain's CDR3 is CASSPGQYNEQFF. CDR3 DNA: TGCGCCAGCAGCCCCGGACAGTACAATGAGCAGTTCTTC.

CDR3 sequence: CASSQEVAGGNNEQFF. The CDR3 region has the DNA TGCGCCAGCAGCCAAGAGGTAGCGGGAGGGAACAATGAGCAGTTCTTC. The chain is built from TRBV4-1 and TRBJ2-1, with 11 bases aligning to TRBD2. The germline gives CDR1 MGHRA, CDR2 YSYEKL. This CDR3 is 16 amino acids long. The trim removed 0 bases at V and 5 bases at J, leaving 3 bases unmatched.

This chain links TRBV2 with TRBJ2-7; D unclear. Germline loops: CDR1 SNHLY, CDR2 FYNNEI. V gave up 3 bases and J gave up 5 bases, with 23 bases separating them. CDR3 size: 17 residues. The CDR3 is CASSDAANRVLGDEQYF. In DNA, the CDR3 is TGTGCCAGCAGTGACGCTGCTAACCGGGTGCTCGGCGACGAGCAGTACTTC.

The chain combines TRBV29-1 with TRBJ1-5; no clear D. Germline V gives CDR1 SQVTM, CDR2 ANQGSEA. The germline V and J ends were trimmed by 4 bases and 6 bases, with 10 bases remaining between them. This CDR3 contains 12 residues. The CDR3 region has the DNA TGCAGCGTTGGGCAGGAGGGTCAGCCCCAGCATTTT. Amino acids: CSVGQEGQPQHF.

CDR3 in DNA: TGTGCCAGCAGCTGGACTAGCGGGAGAGGTGGGGGAGAGCAGTACTTC. It specifies CASSWTSGRGGGEQYF. The chain couples TRBV7-9 to TRBJ2-7; 13 bases map to TRBD2. The V gene's germline CDR1 is SEHNR and CDR2 FQNEAQ (reference sequence). V was pared by 4 bases and J by 7 bases, with 10 bases of the junction left unmatched. The CDR3 runs 16 residues.

In its sample, this clone was seen a few times. The chain carries TRBV29-1 and TRBJ2-7; 10 nucleotides align to TRBD1. Germline-derived CDR1 and CDR2 are SQVTM and ANQGSEA. This CDR3 has 15 residues. V lost 0 bases and J lost 3; bases outside the gene matches: 5. CDR3 sequence (DNA): TGCAGCGTTGAAGATCTCAGGACAGGGGGCTACGAGCAGTACTTC. Encoded protein: CSVEDLRTGGYEQYF.

This clone has more than one count but fewer than ten. The CDR3: CASRNRGMNTEAFF. CDR3 sequence (DNA): TGTGCCAGCAGAAACAGAGGAATGAACACTGAAGCTTTCTTT. The V gene is TRBV28, the J gene TRBJ1-1; D not certain. V shed 6 bases and J shed 0 bases, with 11 bases lying between them. Germline V gives CDR1 MDHEN, CDR2 SYDVKM. This CDR3 is built from 14 residues. Filled out from reference TRBV28 and TRBJ1-1, the complete variable domain reads DVKVTQSSRYLVKRTGEKVFLECVQDMDHENMFWYRQDPGLGLRLIYFSYDVKMKEKGDIPEGYSVSREKKERFSLILESASTNQTSMYLCASRNRGMNTEAFFGQGTRLTVV.

On this clone itself: Within the sample, other DNA sequences also encode this same CDR3. The V call is TRBV20-1, the J call TRBJ2-1; D is unresolved. Per germline, CDR1 DFQATT and CDR2 SNEGSKA (reference sequence). The CDR3 consists of 11 residues. Trimming removed 1 base from V and 2 bases from J, with 0 bases in between. CDR3 nucleotide sequence: TGCAGTGCTAGAGCCTACAATGAGCAGTTCTTC. The encoded protein is CSARAYNEQFF.

This chain joins TRBV19 and TRBJ2-5, with D perhaps TRBD1 (6 bases). The CDR3 totals 13 residues. V lost 2 bases to trimming and J lost 3 bases, with 7 bases between them. Looked up from germline, CDR1 is LNHDA and CDR2 is SQIVND (reference sequence). The CDR3 reads CASSIRQEETQYF. CDR3 in DNA: TGTGCCAGTAGTATAAGACAGGAAGAGACCCAGTACTTC. Combining the CDR3 with reference TRBV19 and TRBJ2-5 gives the whole variable domain DGGITQSPKYLFRKEGQNVTLSCEQNLNHDAMYWYRQDPGQGLRLIYYSQIVNDFQKGDIAEGYSVSREKKESFPLTVTSAQKNPTAFYLCASSIRQEETQYFGPGTRLLVL.

There are a few counts of this clone. V gene TRBV28 combines with J gene TRBJ2-7; D call uncertain. Germline V lookup: CDR1 MDHEN, CDR2 SYDVKM. V was trimmed by 10 bases and J by 4 bases, leaving 11 bases between them. There are 11 residues in the CDR3. CDR3 region: CATLTTYEQYF. Here the CDR3 DNA reads TGTGCCACCCTCACTACATACGAGCAGTACTTC.

V and J are TRBV7-9 and TRBJ2-5, with a possible D match to TRBD2 (5 bases). CDR1 is SEHNR and CDR2 is FQNEAQ in the germline V gene (reference sequence). V lost 2 bases to trimming and J lost 1 base, with 11 bases between them. The CDR3 spans 15 residues. The DNA for the CDR3 is TGTGCCAGCAGCTTAAGCGGCCAGCCCCAAGAGACCCAGTACTTC. This codes for CASSLSGQPQETQYF.

This clone showed up just a few times. This chain connects TRBV7-2 to TRBJ2-7; TRBD2 matches 15 bases. With V trimmed by 5 bases and J by 12 bases, 8 bases remained unmatched. Germline V lookup: CDR1 SGHTA, CDR2 FQGNSA. This CDR3 is 14 amino acids long. The CDR3: CASSLGTSGRSPYF. Here the CDR3 DNA reads TGTGCCAGCAGCCTCGGGACTAGCGGGAGGTCTCCGTACTTC.

J is TRBJ2-3 and V is TRBV29-1; 7 bases agree with TRBD1. J was trimmed by 2 bases and V by 3 bases; bases with no gene match: 2. CDR1 SQVTM and CDR2 ANQGSEA come from the germline V gene. This CDR3 is built from 13 residues. The CDR3 DNA sequence: TGCAGCGTTGAGGGACAGTACACAGATACGCAGTATTTT. Protein sequence: CSVEGQYTDTQYF.

This clone turned up a few times. Written as DNA, the CDR3 is TGCAGCGTTATTGGGACTAGCGACTCCTACAATGAGCAGTTCTTC. The encoded protein is CSVIGTSDSYNEQFF. The V call is TRBV29-1, the J call TRBJ2-1; 10 nucleotides line up with TRBD2. V shed 5 bases and J 0 bases; nucleotides not matched to a gene: 4. The CDR3 consists of 15 residues. Per germline, CDR1 SQVTM and CDR2 ANQGSEA.

The V and J genes are TRBV28 and TRBJ1-4; TRBD1 matches at 7 bases. The CDR3 is made up of 12 amino acids. CDR1 MDHEN and CDR2 SYDVKM come from the germline V gene. The V gene end was trimmed by 7 bases and the J gene end by 7 bases; junction bases not matched to a gene: 3. The CDR3 coding sequence is TGTGCCAGCACCGACAGGGTTGAAAAACTGTTTTTT. Protein product: CASTDRVEKLFF.

The V and J genes are TRBV30 and TRBJ2-1; D may correspond to TRBD1 or TRBD2 (5 bases each). This CDR3 region has 12 residues. Looked up from germline, CDR1 is GTSNPN and CDR2 is SVGIG (reference sequence). Trimming stripped 2 bases from V and 14 bases from J, with 16 bases between. The CDR3 is CAWSRGWDEEFF. As DNA, the CDR3 is TGTGCCTGGAGTAGGGGTTGGGACGAAGAGTTCTTC.

V is TRBV27 and J is TRBJ2-5; 8 nucleotides agree with TRBD1. V was pared by 5 bases and J by 2 bases, with 7 bases of the junction left unmatched. The germline V gene has CDR1 MNHEY and CDR2 SMNVEV (reference sequence). The CDR3 runs 15 residues. CDR3 in amino acids: CASSPWTGSQETQYF. Here the CDR3 DNA reads TGTGCCAGCAGTCCGTGGACAGGGTCTCAAGAGACCCAGTACTTC.

The chain has TRBV4-3 and TRBJ2-1; 11 positions agree with TRBD2. The CDR3 has 16 amino acids. The V segment lost 4 bases and the J segment 8 bases; nucleotides outside the gene matches: 10. Germline V gene sequence: CDR1 LGHNA, CDR2 YSLEER. CDR3 bases: TGCGCCAGCAGCCGAGAGACTAGCGGGATCATAGATGAGCAGTTCTTC. This sequence encodes CASSRETSGIIDEQFF.

This clone was observed a few times. This chain links TRBV5-1 with TRBJ1-2; D gene unclear. The ends were cut back, 3 bases at V and 7 bases at J, with 13 bases in the middle. This CDR3 is built from 13 residues. Looked up from germline, CDR1 is SGHRS and CDR2 is YFSETQ. CDR3 region: CASSSEGGLGYTF. The CDR3 DNA sequence: TGCGCCAGCAGCTCAGAGGGAGGTCTTGGCTACACCTTC.

The V gene is TRBV29-1, the J gene TRBJ1-5, with a weak D call TRBD1 (5 bases). There are 14 residues in the CDR3. The V end lost 7 bases, the J end lost 4 bases, and 17 bases lay between the germline ends. The germline gives CDR1 SQVTM, CDR2 ANQGSEA. The CDR3 DNA reads TGCAGCGCCCGTCCCCAGGGAGAAAATCAGCCCCAGCATTTT. Its protein is CSARPQGENQPQHF.

This clone was observed at least ten times. The chain uses TRBV30 and TRBJ1-2, with D possibly matching TRBD1 (5 bases). V gave up 4 bases and J gave up 4 bases, with 13 bases separating them. Germline CDR1 and CDR2: GTSNPN and SVGIG (reference sequence). There are 13 residues in the CDR3. CDR3 loop: CAWTRDRIYGYTF. Written as DNA, the CDR3 is TGTGCCTGGACGAGGGACCGGATCTATGGCTACACCTTC.

The gene calls are TRBV9 and TRBJ2-7, with D tentatively TRBD1 (6 bases). Trimming removed 1 base from V and 6 bases from J, with 11 bases in between. The CDR3 loop spans 13 amino acids. Germline-derived CDR1 and CDR2 are SGDLS and YYNGEE. The CDR3 DNA reads as TGTGCCAGCAGCGTATCGACAGGTTCCGAGCAGTACTTC. Its protein is CASSVSTGSEQYF. The full variable domain, its missing parts supplied by reference TRBV9 and TRBJ2-7, is DSGVTQTPKHLITATGQRVTLRCSPRSGDLSVYWYQQSLDQGLQFLIQYYNGEERAKGNILERFSAQQFPDLHSELNLSSLELGDSALYFCASSVSTGSEQYFGPGTRLTVT.

The table lists this clone with a few counts. The DNA for the CDR3 is TGTGCCAGCAGTGGACAAGGCAGCGAGTACTATGGCTACACCTTC. As protein: CASSGQGSEYYGYTF. The chain joins TRBV2 to TRBJ1-2, with no clear D. The CDR3 runs 15 residues. CDR1 and CDR2 from the germline V gene are SNHLY and FYNNEI. V shed 4 bases and J shed 3 bases, with 15 bases lying between them.

The genes are TRBV5-4 and TRBJ2-7; 12 positions match TRBD2. The CDR3 is made up of 19 amino acids. The V gene end was trimmed by 4 bases and the J gene end by 6 bases; junction bases not matched to a gene: 20. The germline CDR1 and CDR2 sequences are SGHNT and YYREEE (reference sequence). In DNA form, the CDR3 reads TGTGCCAGCAGCACCAGCTTTTTGGGACTAGCGGGCTCCGGACGCGAGCAGTACTTC. Translating gives CASSTSFLGLAGSGREQYF.

This clone was recorded a few times. J is TRBJ2-1 and V is TRBV19; maybe TRBD2 (6 bases). The length of the CDR3 is 14 residues. V shed 5 bases and J shed 6 bases, with 14 bases lying between them. CDR1 is LNHDA and CDR2 is SQIVND in the germline V gene (reference sequence). CDR3 DNA: TGTGCCAGTAGTCTGGAGGGAGTCTTCAATGAGCAGTTCTTC. Translating gives CASSLEGVFNEQFF.

The table lists this clone with a few counts. CDR3 sequence (DNA): TGCAGCGGATCCCTAGACACCACAGATACGCAGTATTTT. Amino acid sequence: CSGSLDTTDTQYF. The chain carries TRBV29-1 and TRBJ2-3; the D is unclear. The CDR3 runs to 13 residues. V lost 7 bases and J 2 bases, leaving 13 bases between the germline ends. Looked up from germline, CDR1 is SQVTM and CDR2 is ANQGSEA.

This clone was counted only a few times. CDR3 coding DNA: TGCAGCGTTGTCGGGACTACCTACGAGCAGTACTTC. Amino acid sequence: CSVVGTTYEQYF. This sequence joins TRBV29-1 and TRBJ2-7, with 7 bases lining up with TRBD2. This CDR3 has 12 amino acids. V lost 4 bases and J lost 2; bases outside the gene matches: 2. Germline loops: CDR1 SQVTM, CDR2 ANQGSEA.

V is TRBV7-9 and J is TRBJ2-1, with a possible D match to TRBD2 (5 bases). Trimming removed 6 bases from V and 5 bases from J, with 17 bases in between. CDR1 is SEHNR and CDR2 is FQNEAQ in the germline V gene (reference sequence). This CDR3 region has 15 residues. The DNA for the CDR3 is TGTGCCAGCAGGAGAGGACTCCTGGGGAACAATGAGCAGTTCTTC. It specifies CASRRGLLGNNEQFF.

J is TRBJ2-5 and V is TRBV7-2; either TRBD1 or TRBD2 may fit D (5 bases each). The germline V gene has CDR1 SGHTA and CDR2 FQGNSA. The CDR3 covers 14 residues. Trimming cost V 0 bases and J 2 bases, with 7 bases left between them. CDR3 in amino acids: CASSLAGPQETQYF. The CDR3 nucleotides are TGTGCCAGCAGCTTAGCGGGACCGCAAGAGACCCAGTACTTC.